Following are 26 T cell receptor beta chains from one sample sequenced in a study of blood T cell repertoires in COVID-19. Assay: immunoSEQ multiplex PCR; the TCRdb copy retains only in-frame clones and omits some. Counted here are almost 80,000 clones, roughly 80% occurring once; the ten biggest clones make up under 45%. The specimen was peripheral blood. These receptors all stem from a woman between 70 and 85 years old with acute or convalescent COVID-19.

The chain links TRBV30 to TRBJ2-2; possible D gene TRBD1, 5 bases. The length of the CDR3 is 14 residues. V lost 4 bases to trimming and J lost 5 bases, with 14 bases between them. Per germline, CDR1 GTSNPN and CDR2 SVGIG (reference sequence). The CDR3 DNA sequence: TGTGCCTGGAACGGTCAGGGTAGGACCGGGGAGCTGTTTTTT. Amino acid sequence: CAWNGQGRTGELFF.

This rearrangement joins TRBV18 to TRBJ2-5; a weak D match, TRBD1 (6 bases). The CDR3 has 13 residues. Between the trimmed V and J ends, which lost 3 bases and 5 bases, there was a span of 10 bases. CDR1 is KGHSH and CDR2 is LQKENI in the germline V gene. CDR3 sequence reads: CASSPGAAETQYF. In DNA form, the CDR3 reads TGTGCCAGCTCACCGGGGGCGGCGGAGACCCAGTACTTC. The whole variable domain, remainder taken from reference TRBV18 and TRBJ2-5, is NAGVMQNPRHLVRRRGQEARLRCSPMKGHSHVYWYRQLPEEGLKFMVYLQKENIIDESGMPKERFSAEFPKEGPSILRIQQVVRGDSAAYFCASSPGAAETQYFGPGTRLLVL.

CDR3 DNA sequence: TGTGCCAGCAAGGAGGGGCTCAACTACAATGAGCAGTTCTTC. This gives the protein CASKEGLNYNEQFF. V is TRBV6-5 and J is TRBJ2-1; D is possibly TRBD2 (6 bases). CDR3 size: 14 residues. Germline-derived CDR1 and CDR2 are MNHEY and SVGAGI. With 7 bases removed from V and 3 bases from J, the gap between germline ends came to 13 bases.

The V call is TRBV3-1 (or the pseudogene TRBV3-2), the J call TRBJ1-1, with a possible D match to TRBD1 (5 bases). This CDR3 is 13 amino acids long. Trimming stripped 6 bases from V and 4 bases from J, with 12 bases between. Germline CDR1 and CDR2: LGHDT and YNNKEL (reference sequence). The CDR3 sequence is CASRQVSGTEAFF. CDR3 sequence (DNA): TGTGCCAGCAGACAGGTCTCGGGCACTGAAGCTTTCTTT.

This sequence joins TRBV5-5 and TRBJ1-6; unclear D gene. This CDR3 is built from 11 residues. Trimming took off 5 bases at V and 7 bases at J, with 4 bases between the two ends. Germline V gene sequence: CDR1 SGHKS, CDR2 YYEKEE (reference sequence). CDR3 nucleotide sequence: TGTGCCAGCAGTCAGAATTCACCCCTCCACTTT. This codes for CASSQNSPLHF.

This chain links TRBV7-9 with TRBJ1-4; D call uncertain. The germline V gene has CDR1 SEHNR and CDR2 FQNEAQ (reference sequence). This CDR3 contains 15 residues. The V end lost 5 bases, the J end lost 7 bases, and 17 bases lay between the germline ends. In nucleotides, the CDR3 is TGTGCCAGCAGCGCCTCCCTTGGAGGACGTGAAAAACTGTTTTTT. It yields the protein CASSASLGGREKLFF.

This clone was observed once. The chain recombines TRBV28 with TRBJ1-2; 12 bases are a match to TRBD1. The CDR3 is 16 residues long. Per germline, CDR1 MDHEN and CDR2 SYDVKM. With V trimmed by 5 bases and J by 8 bases, 12 bases remained unmatched. The CDR3 DNA reads as TGTGCCAGCAGTGGCCGGGACAGGGGGCTGAAAAGGGGCTACACCTTC. Translation: CASSGRDRGLKRGYTF.

The V and J genes are TRBV10-1 and TRBJ2-1; 8 positions agree with TRBD2. CDR3 length: 18 amino acids. Germline CDR1 WNHNN, CDR2 SYGVQD (reference sequence). The V gene end was trimmed by 6 bases and the J gene end by 4 bases; junction bases not matched to a gene: 17. The CDR3 loop is CASSPLAGYHKGYNEQFF. CDR3 coding DNA: TGCGCCAGCAGCCCTTTAGCGGGGTATCATAAGGGTTACAATGAGCAGTTCTTC.

The chain carries TRBV5-4 and TRBJ2-7; D possibly corresponds to TRBD2 (5 bases). The length of the CDR3 is 14 residues. Trimming shortened V by 4 bases and J by 5 bases, and 16 bases separated the two germline ends. Germline-derived CDR1 and CDR2 are SGHNT and YYREEE (reference sequence). The CDR3 nucleotides are TGTGCCAGCAGCCAACCGGGGTCTAAGGACGAGCAGTACTTC. This codes for CASSQPGSKDEQYF.

J is TRBJ1-4 and V is TRBV5-1; D gene uncertain. Looked up from germline, CDR1 is SGHRS and CDR2 is YFSETQ. The CDR3 loop spans 15 amino acids. V lost 2 bases and J lost 8, with 16 bases in between. The CDR3 sequence: CASSLDLGVGEKLFF. CDR3 DNA sequence: TGCGCCAGCAGCTTAGATCTCGGGGTAGGAGAAAAACTGTTTTTT.

J is TRBJ1-4 and V is TRBV2; TRBD1 might be the D (5 bases). Trimming took 7 bases from V and 7 from J, leaving 22 bases between them. The germline V gene has CDR1 SNHLY and CDR2 FYNNEI. The CDR3 totals 16 residues. CDR3 sequence: CASKSTTAQGSEKLFF. In DNA form, the CDR3 reads TGTGCCAGCAAGTCGACGACAGCCCAAGGTAGTGAAAAACTGTTTTTT. Looking up the rest from reference TRBV2 and TRBJ1-4 gives the full variable domain: EPEVTQTPSHQVTQMGQEVILRCVPISNHLYFYWYRQILGQKVEFLVSFYNNEISEKSEIFDDQFSVERPDGSNFTLKIRSTKLEDSAMYFCASKSTTAQGSEKLFFGSGTQLSVL.

The genes are TRBV6-5 and TRBJ2-3; TRBD1 matches 9 bases. The germline gives CDR1 MNHEY, CDR2 SVGAGI. This CDR3 comprises 15 residues. V shed 8 bases and J 6 bases; nucleotides not matched to a gene: 12. In nucleotides, the CDR3 is TGTGCCAGCGGATCCGGGACAGGGCCCGCGGATACGCAGTATTTT. Translation: CASGSGTGPADTQYF.

This rearrangement joins TRBV29-1 to TRBJ1-2, with TRBD1 identical over 11 bases. Germline V lookup: CDR1 SQVTM, CDR2 ANQGSEA. The V and J ends lost 3 bases and 1 base, in that order; junction bases with no gene match: 7. This CDR3 comprises 16 residues. The CDR3 DNA reads TGCAGCGTTGACGGAGAAGGGACAGGGGGTAACTATGGCTACACCTTC. Amino acids: CSVDGEGTGGNYGYTF.

The CDR3: CASSKGAGGAYNEQFF. The CDR3 DNA is TGTGCCAGCAGCAAAGGGGCGGGAGGGGCCTACAATGAGCAGTTCTTC. The chain recombines TRBV21-1 with TRBJ2-1; TRBD2 was called by the table and not checked on the DNA. TRBV21-1 constitutes a pseudogene. CDR3 length: 16 residues.

V gene TRBV5-1 combines with J gene TRBJ2-2, with D unresolved. The V end lost 0 bases, the J end lost 1 base, and 7 bases lay between the germline ends. The CDR3 sequence is 15 residues long. In germline, CDR1 is SGHRS, CDR2 YFSETQ. CDR3 bases: TGCGCCAGCAGCTTGGGAGGTCAGAACACCGGGGAGCTGTTTTTT. It is translated as CASSLGGQNTGELFF.

The J gene is TRBJ2-1, the V gene TRBV5-4, with TRBD1 identical over 8 bases. The CDR3 sequence is 16 residues long. Germline V gives CDR1 SGHNT, CDR2 YYREEE (reference sequence). J was trimmed by 2 bases and V by 5 bases; bases with no gene match: 9. The chain's CDR3 is CASRRGQDPTYNEQFF. For the CDR3, the DNA is TGTGCCAGCAGACGGGGACAGGACCCAACCTACAATGAGCAGTTCTTC.

The chain is built from TRBV19 and TRBJ1-3, with D perhaps matching TRBD1 (5 bases). The CDR3 length is 14 residues. Germline V gene lookup returns CDR1 LNHDA and CDR2 SQIVND (reference sequence). V dropped 5 bases and J dropped 4 bases, with 12 bases sitting between them. CDR3 sequence (DNA): TGTGCCAGTAGTCTATCACAGGTGGGAAACACCATATATTTT. Protein sequence: CASSLSQVGNTIYF.

This clone has just one count. This chain connects TRBV28 to TRBJ2-1; TRBD1 aligns across 7 bases. Germline CDR1 and CDR2: MDHEN and SYDVKM. This CDR3 contains 14 residues. With V trimmed by 3 bases and J by 11 bases, 10 bases remained unmatched. In DNA form, the CDR3 reads TGTGCCAGCAGTTTCTCCCAGAGGGACAGTCAGCAGTTCTTC. Protein product: CASSFSQRDSQQFF.

The genes are TRBV29-1 and TRBJ1-2; TRBD1 matches at 9 bases. The CDR3 sequence is 13 residues long. V shed 7 bases, J shed 3 bases, and the junction held 6 bases outside the gene matches. CDR1 is SQVTM and CDR2 is ANQGSEA in the germline V gene. The DNA of the CDR3 is TGCAGCGGCGGGACAGGGCAAGACTATGGCTACACCTTC. Residues: CSGGTGQDYGYTF.

This clone was seen only once. The V call is TRBV3-1 (or the pseudogene TRBV3-2), the J call TRBJ2-2, with D unclear. Per the germline V gene, CDR1 is LGHDT and CDR2 is YNNKEL (reference sequence). The CDR3 consists of 13 residues. V gave up 4 bases and J gave up 6 bases, with 9 bases separating them. DNA of the CDR3: TGTGCCAGCAGCCCCCCAGGTGCCGGGGAGCTGTTTTTT. Its translation: CASSPPGAGELFF.

This clone was observed a single time. The chain has TRBV3-1 (or the pseudogene TRBV3-2) and TRBJ1-3, with D uncertain. Germline V gene lookup returns CDR1 LGHDT and CDR2 YNNKEL (reference sequence). This CDR3 has 15 residues. V lost 0 bases, J lost 2 bases, and 8 bases lay in between. CDR3 in DNA: TGTGCCAGCAGCCAAGAACTGGTTGCTGGAAACACCATATATTTT. Translating it yields CASSQELVAGNTIYF.

The chain has TRBV19 and TRBJ1-2; no clear D gene. Germline V gene data show CDR1 as LNHDA and CDR2 as SQIVND (reference sequence). Trimming removed 5 bases from V and 4 bases from J, with 17 bases in between. The CDR3 loop spans 15 amino acids. The CDR3: CASSAFSGSIYGYTF. CDR3 sequence (DNA): TGTGCCAGTAGTGCCTTTTCCGGGTCAATCTATGGCTACACCTTC.

The J gene is TRBJ2-2, the V gene TRBV19; maybe TRBD1 (6 bases). The ends were cut back, 5 bases at V and 1 base at J, with 20 bases in the middle. Germline V lookup: CDR1 LNHDA, CDR2 SQIVND (reference sequence). This CDR3 has 18 amino acids. CDR3 region: CASSSGMTGHRNTGELFF. The DNA of the CDR3 is TGTGCCAGTAGTTCTGGTATGACGGGACACCGGAACACCGGGGAGCTGTTTTTT.

This CDR3 reads CASSYSIPVGGSEQFF. CDR3 in DNA: TGTGCCAGCAGTTACTCGATTCCGGTGGGCGGGAGCGAGCAGTTCTTC. This sequence joins TRBV6-5 and TRBJ2-1, with TRBD2 matching 7 bases. This CDR3 contains 16 residues. Per germline, CDR1 MNHEY and CDR2 SVGAGI. Trimming took 0 bases from V and 10 from J; bases not matched to a gene: 12.

The V call is TRBV6-5, the J call TRBJ1-2; D is unresolved. This CDR3 has 12 residues. The V gene lost 8 bases and the J gene lost 4 bases, with 11 bases spanning the gap. CDR1 is MNHEY, CDR2 SVGAGI, per germline. CDR3 region: CASHPGFYGYTF. The CDR3 coding sequence is TGTGCCAGCCACCCGGGGTTCTATGGCTACACCTTC.

The chain employs TRBV30 and TRBJ2-5; D possibly corresponds to TRBD1 (6 bases). CDR3 length: 13 residues. Trimming cost V 2 bases and J 5 bases, with 12 bases left between them. Germline assignment: CDR1 GTSNPN and CDR2 SVGIG (reference sequence). CDR3 protein: CAWSKQGRETQYF. The DNA for the CDR3 is TGTGCCTGGAGTAAACAGGGTCGGGAGACCCAGTACTTC.